This T cell receptor beta chain was sequenced during a study of glioma-infiltrating T cells after dendritic cell vaccination. Study background: Patients received autologous tumor lysate-pulsed dendritic cell vaccination between about 2002 and 2012.

With respect to this clone: The antigen is undetermined.

The CDR3 runs 14 residues. Germline trimming cut 3 bases from V and 7 bases from J; bases unmatched to any gene: 6. CDR1 is SGHTA and CDR2 is FQGNSA in the germline V gene. Primers: 60 V beta forward and 13 J beta reverse. Method: immunoSEQ multiplex PCR; TCRdb's copy keeps in-frame clones and lacks some. The table lists 90,000 to 95,000 clones, approximately 75% of them singletons. Study outcomes and limitations: Only a small number of patients had complete blood and tumor samples.

Time point indicated: after dendritic cell vaccination, including at tumor progression/relapse. All glioblastoma patients lacked an isocitrate dehydrogenase mutation. This specimen was blood, taken after dendritic cell vaccination. The TCR was taken from a human donor with glioblastoma. The chain has TRBV7-2 and TRBJ1-2, with 9 bases matching TRBD1. The CDR3 DNA reads TGTGCCAGCAGCTTCAAACGGACAGGGGTTGGCTACACCTTC. As protein: CASSFKRTGVGYTF.